Below are 6 T cell receptor beta chains sequenced from a single sample in a study of T cells in Graves' hyperthyroidism and ophthalmopathy. Amplification of TCR beta CDR3 regions used RNA as the template. The study used the HTBI primer set for a first-round RT-PCR of the TCR CDR3. One entry per CDR3 protein results from TCRdb running MiXCR on the multiplex PCR reads. The sample shows some 510,000 distinct CDR3 sequences, less than 25% of them seen only once. The sequenced sample consisted of blood. These receptors originate from a man younger than 35 with Graves' hyperthyroidism.

Ten or more counts support this clonotype. The chain uses TRBV5-1 and TRBJ1-1; weak D call: TRBD1 (5 bases). Germline V gives CDR1 SGHRS, CDR2 YFSETQ. Trimming took 2 bases from V and 1 from J, leaving 9 bases between them. The CDR3 totals 14 residues. CDR3 bases: TGCGCCAGCAGCTTACAGGTTGGGAACACTGAAGCTTTCTTT. As protein: CASSLQVGNTEAFF. Complete variable domain (other parts from reference TRBV5-1 and TRBJ1-1): KAGVTQTPRYLIKTRGQQVTLSCSPISGHRSVSWYQQTPGQGLQFLFEYFSETQRNKGNFPGRFSGRQFSNSRSEMNVSTLELGDSALYLCASSLQVGNTEAFFGQGTRLTVV.

This clonotype was counted ten times or more. V gene TRBV28 combines with J gene TRBJ1-5, with a weak D call TRBD1 (6 bases). V lost 7 bases to trimming and J lost 4 bases, with 14 bases between them. The CDR3 covers 14 residues. Germline assignment: CDR1 MDHEN and CDR2 SYDVKM. CDR3 protein: CASKITGRNQPQHF. The CDR3 DNA reads as TGTGCCAGCAAGATTACAGGGAGGAATCAGCCCCAGCATTTT.

In its sample, this clonotype was seen many times. The V gene is TRBV6-2 or TRBV6-3, the J gene TRBJ1-5; 11 nucleotides align to TRBD1. V dropped 2 bases and J dropped 4; count of bases not matched to a gene: 4. CDR1 MNHEY and CDR2 SVGEGT come from the germline V gene. The CDR3 spans 16 residues. CDR3 nucleotide sequence: TGTGCCAGCAGTTACACGGGACAGGGGGGGAATCAGCCCCAGCATTTT. It yields the protein CASSYTGQGGNQPQHF.

The chain couples TRBV6-1 to TRBJ1-2; D ambiguous. V was trimmed by 6 bases and J by 8 bases, leaving 13 bases between them. Germline CDR1 is MNHNS and CDR2 is SASEGT. The CDR3 is 12 residues long. CDR3 nucleotide sequence: TGTGCCAGCAGCCGCGGGGAGGGAGGCTACACCTTC. Its protein product is CASSRGEGGYTF.

This clonotype occurred many times. The chain links TRBV28 to TRBJ1-5; maybe TRBD1 (5 bases). This CDR3 contains 15 residues. Trimming took 4 bases from V and 8 from J, leaving 18 bases between them. In germline, CDR1 is MDHEN, CDR2 SYDVKM. CDR3 DNA sequence: TGTGCCAGCAGTTCGGGCGGTTGGGGGTTCGAGCCCCAGCATTTT. Protein: CASSSGGWGFEPQHF. The whole variable domain, remainder taken from reference TRBV28 and TRBJ1-5, is DVKVTQSSRYLVKRTGEKVFLECVQDMDHENMFWYRQDPGLGLRLIYFSYDVKMKEKGDIPEGYSVSREKKERFSLILESASTNQTSMYLCASSSGGWGFEPQHFGDGTRLSIL.

In this sample, this clonotype turned up a few times. Relative to the germline gene, one junction end is altered; a read error may explain this. The chain has TRBV20-1 and TRBJ1-5; no clear D gene. The CDR3 spans 15 residues. Germline CDR1 reads DFQATT; CDR2 reads SNEGSKA (reference sequence). For the CDR3, the DNA is TGCAGTGCTAGAGATGGGGTGGCAAGGGATCAGCCCCGGCATTTT. This gives the protein CSARDGVARDQPRHF.